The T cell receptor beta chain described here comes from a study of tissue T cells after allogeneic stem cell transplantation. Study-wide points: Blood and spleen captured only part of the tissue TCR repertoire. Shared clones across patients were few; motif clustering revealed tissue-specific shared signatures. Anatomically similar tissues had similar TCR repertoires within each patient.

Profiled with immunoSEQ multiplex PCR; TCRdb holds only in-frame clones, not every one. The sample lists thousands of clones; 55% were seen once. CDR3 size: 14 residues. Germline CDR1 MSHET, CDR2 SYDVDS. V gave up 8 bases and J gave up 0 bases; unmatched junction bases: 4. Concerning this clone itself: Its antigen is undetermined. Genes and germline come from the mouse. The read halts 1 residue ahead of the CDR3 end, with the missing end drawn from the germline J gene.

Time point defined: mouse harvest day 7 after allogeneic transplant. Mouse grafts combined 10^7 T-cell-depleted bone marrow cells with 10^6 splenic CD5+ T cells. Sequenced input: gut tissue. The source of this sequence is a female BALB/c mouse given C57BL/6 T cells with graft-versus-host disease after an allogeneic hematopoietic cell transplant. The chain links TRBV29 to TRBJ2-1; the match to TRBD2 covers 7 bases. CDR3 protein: CASLSGGNYAEQFF. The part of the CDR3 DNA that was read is TGTGCTAGCTTATCTGGGGGTAACTATGCTGAGCAGTTC.